This TCR beta chain was obtained from a study of T cell responses to AZD1222 COVID-19 vaccine. This table comes from immunoSEQ multiplex PCR, and its TCRdb copy is limited to in-frame clones, with some not included. Among 150,000 to 200,000 clones, around 90% were seen once, and the ten largest hold 1.3%. As for this clone: What it binds is not known.

V lost 0 bases, J lost 4 bases, and 11 bases stayed unmatched. Germline V gives CDR1 LNHDA, CDR2 SQIVND (reference sequence). This CDR3 is 18 amino acids long. Study-level points and caveats: Donor demographics were predominantly white British with a female majority; clonal diversity may be underestimated.

The TCR was taken from an adult who received the AZD1222 COVID-19 vaccine. The V gene is TRBV19, the J gene TRBJ2-3; TRBD2 matches 9 bases. Sequenced material: peripheral blood, taken 28 days after the second AZD1222 dose. CDR3 nucleotides: TGTGCCAGTAGTATAGAGGCCGGGGGGCTAGCGGGATCAGATACGCAGTATTTT. As protein: CASSIEAGGLAGSDTQYF.